This T cell receptor (beta chain) derives from a study of human T cells and chemical hapten exposure. Via MiXCR, TCRdb re-called the RACE reads, giving one row per CDR3 protein. The table records more than 300,000 distinct CDR3 sequences, 5% to 6.5% of them present only once. Time point defined: pre-sensitization, week 0. As to treatment: therapeutic diphenylcyclopropenone sensitization with weekly scalp DPC. The length of the CDR3 is 15 residues. Trimming took off 8 bases at V and 0 bases at J, with 14 bases between the two ends. This clonotype was found a few times. The chain has TRBV12-3 or TRBV12-4 and TRBJ2-1; D uncertain. This specimen was whole blood, taken in connection with sensitization to the hapten diphenylcyclopropenone (DPC). The TCR sequence derives from a woman between 50 and 59 years old with alopecia areata. Some clones in this sample may be carry-over from other donors' samples. The CDR3 DNA reads as TGTGCCAGCCGTGCTCAAGGCAGCTCCTACAATGAGCAGTTCTTC. It translates to CASRAQGSSYNEQFF.